These 25 T cell receptor beta chains were sequenced from one sample in a study of blood T cell repertoires in COVID-19. Produced via immunoSEQ multiplex PCR; TCRdb's table is partial and in-frame only. The table shows roughly 100,000 clones, with around 87% occurring only once. Specimen: peripheral blood. All receptors derive from a woman aged 50 to 65 with COVID-19, enrolled during active disease.

This clone was picked up a small number of times. The chain is built from TRBV5-6 and TRBJ1-1; unclear D gene. The germline V and J ends were trimmed by 3 bases and 0 bases, with 6 bases remaining between them. The germline V gene encodes CDR1 SGHDT and CDR2 YYEEEE. This CDR3 has 13 residues. The CDR3 coding sequence is TGTGCCAGCAGCTCCACAATGAACACTGAAGCTTTCTTT. It translates to CASSSTMNTEAFF.

The chain is built from TRBV10-1 and TRBJ1-1; 7 nucleotides align to TRBD1. The CDR3 is made up of 13 amino acids. CDR1 is WNHNN and CDR2 is SYGVQD in the germline V gene (reference sequence). After removal of 4 bases from V and 4 bases from J, the junction contained 3 bases not matched to a gene. CDR3 nucleotides: TGCGCCAGCAGTGCAGGGGGAGGCACTGAAGCTTTCTTT. This encodes CASSAGGGTEAFF.

The rearrangement links TRBV19 to TRBJ1-1; D ambiguous. V was trimmed by 5 bases and J by 4 bases, leaving 14 bases between them. This CDR3 comprises 14 residues. Germline V gene sequence: CDR1 LNHDA, CDR2 SQIVND (reference sequence). The CDR3 spells CASSALTMPTEAFF. The CDR3 DNA is TGTGCCAGTAGTGCCCTGACAATGCCCACTGAAGCTTTCTTT.

The chain recombines TRBV19 with TRBJ1-1, with 12 nucleotides matching TRBD1. Germline lookup yields CDR1 LNHDA and CDR2 SQIVND (reference sequence). V dropped 4 bases and J dropped 10; count of bases not matched to a gene: 7. The CDR3 is 14 amino acids. Written as DNA, the CDR3 is TGTGCCAGTAGTAGGGACAGGGGGCTACTTCGAGCTTTCTTT. This encodes CASSRDRGLLRAFF. Based on the CDR3 plus reference TRBV19 and TRBJ1-1, the full variable domain is DGGITQSPKYLFRKEGQNVTLSCEQNLNHDAMYWYRQDPGQGLRLIYYSQIVNDFQKGDIAEGYSVSREKKESFPLTVTSAQKNPTAFYLCASSRDRGLLRAFFGQGTRLTVV.

The chain is built from TRBV4-1 and TRBJ1-4, with TRBD1 matching over 8 bases. CDR1 and CDR2 (germline): MGHRA, YSYEKL. J lost 3 bases, V lost 0 bases, and 0 bases had no gene match. This CDR3 region has 15 residues. The CDR3 reads CASSQETGANEKLFF. Here the CDR3 DNA reads TGCGCCAGCAGCCAAGAGACAGGGGCTAATGAAAAACTGTTTTTT.

The gene calls are TRBV7-9 and TRBJ1-1, with a possible D match to TRBD1 (6 bases). This CDR3 is 16 amino acids long. Per the germline V gene, CDR1 is SEHNR and CDR2 is FQNEAQ (reference sequence). With 4 bases removed from V and 6 bases from J, the gap between germline ends came to 21 bases. The CDR3 bases are TGTGCCAGCAGCTCCTCCAATTACCACTCAGGGGCTGAAGCTTTCTTT. Translating it yields CASSSSNYHSGAEAFF.

The J gene is TRBJ1-5, the V gene TRBV18; D might be TRBD1 (6 bases). This CDR3 comprises 15 residues. CDR1 is KGHSH and CDR2 is LQKENI in the germline V gene. Trimming took off 6 bases at V and 5 bases at J, with 17 bases between the two ends. The CDR3 sequence: CASSLSWEGDQPQHF. DNA for the CDR3: TGTGCCAGCTCCCTTTCTTGGGAGGGGGATCAGCCCCAGCATTTT.

This chain joins TRBV7-9 and TRBJ1-5; maybe TRBD1 (6 bases). CDR1 and CDR2 from the germline V gene are SEHNR and FQNEAQ (reference sequence). CDR3 length equals 14 residues. Trimming removed 1 base from V and 7 bases from J, with 11 bases in between. Here the CDR3 reads CASSLGGGPQPQHF. The CDR3 region has the DNA TGTGCCAGCAGCTTAGGTGGGGGCCCCCAGCCCCAGCATTTT.

The V gene is TRBV24-1, the J gene TRBJ1-1; D gene uncertain. Germline V gives CDR1 KGHDR, CDR2 SFDVKD. The CDR3 length is 10 residues. The V gene lost 11 bases and the J gene lost 2 bases, with 5 bases spanning the gap. The CDR3 DNA is TGTGCCATCTACAACACTGAAGCTTTCTTT. This sequence encodes CAIYNTEAFF.

V and J are TRBV2 and TRBJ2-7, with 8 bases lining up with TRBD2. The trim removed 7 bases at V and 7 bases at J, leaving 6 bases unmatched. The CDR3 is 12 amino acids. The germline V gene has CDR1 SNHLY and CDR2 FYNNEI. The CDR3 protein is CASIWTGGEQYF. The CDR3 DNA reads as TGTGCCAGCATTTGGACGGGAGGGGAGCAGTACTTC.

V usage is TRBV11-2 and J usage is TRBJ2-7, with 9 bases matching TRBD1. This CDR3 is built from 14 residues. The V gene's germline CDR1 is SGHAT and CDR2 FQNNGV. The ends lost 4 bases at V and 7 bases at J; junction bases unmatched: 8. This CDR3 is CASSSNRGLGEQYF. The CDR3 coding sequence is TGTGCCAGCAGCTCGAACAGGGGGCTTGGGGAGCAGTACTTC.

V and J are TRBV5-8 and TRBJ2-3; 9 bases map to TRBD1. CDR3 size: 16 residues. Losses at the gene ends were 5 bases for V and 3 bases for J; bases not matched to a gene: 10. Germline CDR1 reads SGHTS; CDR2 reads YDEGEE. For the CDR3, the DNA is TGTGCCAGCAGACCGCCTACCGGGACAGGGACAGATACGCAGTATTTT. This gives the protein CASRPPTGTGTDTQYF. Full variable domain (missing parts from reference TRBV5-8 and TRBJ2-3): EAGVTQSPTHLIKTRGQQATLRCSPISGHTSVYWYQQALGLGLQFLLWYDEGEERNRGNFPPRFSGRQFPNYSSELNVNALELEDSALYLCASRPPTGTGTDTQYFGPGTRLTVL.

V gene TRBV29-1 combines with J gene TRBJ1-5; 7 nucleotides agree with TRBD1. CDR3 length equals 12 residues. V dropped 6 bases and J dropped 1; count of bases not matched to a gene: 0. Looked up from germline, CDR1 is SQVTM and CDR2 is ANQGSEA. The CDR3 bases are TGCAGCGTACAGGGGAGCAATCAGCCCCAGCATTTT. Translating gives CSVQGSNQPQHF.

J is TRBJ2-7 and V is TRBV7-8, with D maybe TRBD1 (6 bases). The germline gives CDR1 SGHVS, CDR2 FQNEAQ. V lost 4 bases, J lost 7 bases, and 14 bases lay in between. CDR3 length equals 13 residues. DNA of the CDR3: TGTGCCAGCAGCTCGGACAGTAGCGAAGAGCAGTACTTC. Its protein is CASSSDSSEEQYF.

This clone has more than one count but fewer than ten. This rearrangement joins TRBV6-1 to TRBJ1-5; D unresolved. The length of the CDR3 is 13 residues. V was cut by 3 bases and J by 0 bases, with 3 bases left in between. Per the germline V gene, CDR1 is MNHNS and CDR2 is SASEGT. The CDR3 sequence: CASSESSNQPQHF. The DNA for the CDR3 is TGTGCCAGCAGTGAGAGTAGCAATCAGCCCCAGCATTTT.

The chain has TRBV7-6 and TRBJ2-7; 7 nucleotides agree with TRBD1. Germline V CDR1 and CDR2: SGHVS, FNYEAQ. With 5 bases clipped from V and 6 bases from J, the junction kept 10 bases outside the gene matches. The CDR3 runs to 14 residues. The DNA of the CDR3 is TGTGCCAGCAGCCCCCGGACAGGCCTGGGCGAGCAGTACTTC. Translating gives CASSPRTGLGEQYF.

In DNA, the CDR3 is TGTGCCAGCAGTTACACCGCGGGAGGTTCACCCCTCCACTTT. Protein: CASSYTAGGSPLHF. The chain is built from TRBV6-5 and TRBJ1-6, with no clear D. CDR1 is MNHEY, CDR2 SVGAGI, per germline. There are 14 residues in the CDR3. V shed 2 bases and J shed 9 bases, with 11 bases lying between them.

The chain employs TRBV19 and TRBJ1-2; 8 bases are shared with TRBD1. This CDR3 contains 15 residues. V was pared by 3 bases and J by 6 bases, with 9 bases of the junction left unmatched. Germline V lookup: CDR1 LNHDA, CDR2 SQIVND (reference sequence). As DNA, the CDR3 is TGTGCCAGTAGTATTCCCCGACAGGGGTCGGATGGCTACACCTTC. It encodes CASSIPRQGSDGYTF.

This chain links TRBV11-3 with TRBJ1-2; the match to TRBD1 covers 10 bases. V was clipped by 5 bases and J by 3 bases; unmatched bases: 3. The germline CDR1 and CDR2 sequences are SGHNT and YENEEA. This CDR3 is built from 14 residues. CDR3: CASSPGTGDYGYTF. In DNA, the CDR3 is TGTGCCAGCAGCCCTGGGACAGGGGACTATGGCTACACCTTC.

The gene calls are TRBV15 and TRBJ2-2; 10 nucleotides agree with TRBD1. Trimming took 1 base from V and 7 from J; bases not matched to a gene: 9. Germline V lookup: CDR1 LNHNV, CDR2 YYDKDF (reference sequence). The CDR3 has 17 amino acids. CDR3 coding DNA: TGTGCCACCAGCAGAGTCCGACAGGGGGCGCATGGCGGGGAGCTGTTTTTT. Its translation is CATSRVRQGAHGGELFF.

The J gene is TRBJ2-5, the V gene TRBV11-2, with D maybe TRBD2 (6 bases). V was cut by 1 base and J by 5 bases, with 14 bases left in between. The CDR3 runs 15 residues. CDR1 and CDR2 (germline): SGHAT, FQNNGV. The CDR3 DNA reads as TGTGCCAGCAGCTTAGCGGGGGATGCGGGGGAGACCCAGTACTTC. This translates into CASSLAGDAGETQYF.

This chain joins TRBV18 and TRBJ2-3, with TRBD1 matching 7 bases. CDR1 is KGHSH, CDR2 LQKENI, per germline. The V and J ends lost 2 bases and 1 base, in that order; junction bases with no gene match: 0. The CDR3 is 14 amino acids. CDR3 sequence: CASSPGTGTDTQYF. CDR3 bases: TGTGCCAGCTCACCAGGGACAGGCACAGATACGCAGTATTTT.

This CDR3 is CATQLAGGVEQYF. CDR3 in DNA: TGTGCCACCCAACTAGCGGGGGGGGTCGAGCAGTACTTC. The chain carries TRBV19 and TRBJ2-7; 13 nucleotides align to TRBD2. Germline V gene sequence: CDR1 LNHDA, CDR2 SQIVND (reference sequence). The CDR3 is 13 amino acids. The junction had 6 bases not matched to a gene; V was cut back by 10 bases and J by 6 bases.

In this sample, this clone turned up a few times. In nucleotides, the CDR3 is TGTGCCTGGAGTGTTGGGGGGGCTAGCAATCAGCCCCAGCATTTT. This gives the protein CAWSVGGASNQPQHF. The rearrangement links TRBV30 to TRBJ1-5; perhaps TRBD1 as D (6 bases). This CDR3 region has 15 residues. Trimming took off 0 bases at V and 0 bases at J, with 9 bases between the two ends. Per germline, CDR1 GTSNPN and CDR2 SVGIG (reference sequence).

The chain employs TRBV24-1 and TRBJ2-5; TRBD2 agrees at 11 bases. CDR1 and CDR2 (germline): KGHDR, SFDVKD. The junction had 8 bases not matched to a gene; V was cut back by 1 base and J by 2 bases. CDR3 length equals 18 residues. The CDR3 reads CATSDFLTSGGAQETQYF. DNA of the CDR3: TGTGCCACCAGTGATTTTCTAACTAGCGGGGGTGCTCAAGAGACCCAGTACTTC.